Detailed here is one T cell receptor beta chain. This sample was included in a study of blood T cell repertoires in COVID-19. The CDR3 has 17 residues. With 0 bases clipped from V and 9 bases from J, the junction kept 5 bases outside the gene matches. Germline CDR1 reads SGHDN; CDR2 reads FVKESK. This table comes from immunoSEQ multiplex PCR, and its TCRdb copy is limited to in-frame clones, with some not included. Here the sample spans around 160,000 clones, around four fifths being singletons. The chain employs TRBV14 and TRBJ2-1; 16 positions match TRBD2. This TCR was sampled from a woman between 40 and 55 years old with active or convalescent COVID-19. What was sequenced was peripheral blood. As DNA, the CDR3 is TGTGCCAGCAGCCAAGACCCGGGACTAGCGGGAGGGGTTGAGCAGTTCTTC. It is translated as CASSQDPGLAGGVEQFF.